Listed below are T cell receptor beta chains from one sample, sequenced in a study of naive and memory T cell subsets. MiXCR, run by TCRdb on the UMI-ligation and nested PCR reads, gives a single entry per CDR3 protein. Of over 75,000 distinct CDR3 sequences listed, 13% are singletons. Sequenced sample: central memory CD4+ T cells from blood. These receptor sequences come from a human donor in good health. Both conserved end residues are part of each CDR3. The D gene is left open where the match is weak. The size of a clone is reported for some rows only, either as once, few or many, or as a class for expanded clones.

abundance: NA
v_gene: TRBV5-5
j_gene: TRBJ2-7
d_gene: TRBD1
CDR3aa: CASSQAPGQGADEQYF
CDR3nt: TGTGCCAGCAGCCAAGCACCGGGACAGGGGGCCGACGAGCAGTACTTC

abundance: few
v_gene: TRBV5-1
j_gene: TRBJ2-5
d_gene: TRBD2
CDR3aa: CASSLNSGRAEETQYF
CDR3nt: TGCGCCAGCAGCTTAAACAGCGGGAGGGCCGAAGAGACCCAGTACTTC

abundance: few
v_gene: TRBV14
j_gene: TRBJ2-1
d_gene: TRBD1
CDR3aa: CASSRRTGGLAGPPNEQFF
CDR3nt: TGTGCCAGCAGCCGCCGGACAGGGGGCTTAGCGGGACCCCCCAATGAGCAGTTCTTC

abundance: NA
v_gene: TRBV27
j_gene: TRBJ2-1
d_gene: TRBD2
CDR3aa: CARRTSGMNEQFF
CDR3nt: TGTGCCAGGAGGACTAGCGGGATGAATGAGCAGTTCTTC

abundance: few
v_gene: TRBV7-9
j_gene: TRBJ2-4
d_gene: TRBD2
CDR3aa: CASTRAGDIQYF
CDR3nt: TGTGCCAGCACCCGGGCGGGGGACATTCAGTACTTC

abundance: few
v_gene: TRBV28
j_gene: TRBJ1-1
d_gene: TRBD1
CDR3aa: CASSPTGTGLRDTEAFF
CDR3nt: TGTGCCAGCAGTCCTACCGGGACAGGGCTCCGGGACACTGAAGCTTTCTTT

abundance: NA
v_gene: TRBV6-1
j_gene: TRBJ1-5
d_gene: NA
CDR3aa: CASKAPVLLMGQPQHF
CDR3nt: TGTGCCAGCAAGGCTCCCGTCCTTCTCATGGGACAGCCCCAGCATTTT

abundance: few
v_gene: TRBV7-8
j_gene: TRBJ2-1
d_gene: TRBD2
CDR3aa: CASSVPGLAGLNEQFF
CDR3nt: TGTGCCAGCAGCGTCCCGGGACTAGCGGGCCTCAATGAGCAGTTCTTC

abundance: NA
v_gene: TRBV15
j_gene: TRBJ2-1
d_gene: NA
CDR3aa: CATSRDGRPENEQFF
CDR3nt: TGTGCCACCAGCAGAGACGGGAGACCTGAGAATGAGCAGTTCTTC

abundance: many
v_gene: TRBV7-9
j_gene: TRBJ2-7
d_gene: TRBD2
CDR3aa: CASSLPPRLALKGSYEQYF
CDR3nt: TGTGCCAGCAGCTTACCCCCCCGACTAGCGCTCAAGGGATCCTACGAGCAGTACTTC

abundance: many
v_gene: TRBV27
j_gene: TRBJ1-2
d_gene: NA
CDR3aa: CASSTSGSTYGYTF
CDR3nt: TGTGCCAGCAGTACCTCTGGGAGTACCTATGGCTACACCTTC

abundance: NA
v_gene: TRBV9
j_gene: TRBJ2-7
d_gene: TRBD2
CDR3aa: CASSVGAGGGYEQYF
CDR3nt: TGTGCCAGCAGCGTAGGAGCGGGGGGAGGGTACGAGCAGTACTTC

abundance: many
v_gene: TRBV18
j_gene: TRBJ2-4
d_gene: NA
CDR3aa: CASSEQGGSLRYF
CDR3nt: TGTGCCAGCTCAGAACAGGGAGGTAGCCTGCGGTACTTC

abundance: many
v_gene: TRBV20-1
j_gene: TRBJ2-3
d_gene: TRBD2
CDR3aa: CSASTGLAGEGTDTQYF
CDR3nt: TGCAGTGCTAGCACGGGACTAGCGGGAGAGGGCACAGATACGCAGTATTTT

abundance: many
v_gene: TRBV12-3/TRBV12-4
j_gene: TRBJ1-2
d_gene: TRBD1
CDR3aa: CASSRQGPDYGYTF
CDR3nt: TGTGCCAGCAGTCGACAGGGTCCCGACTATGGCTACACCTTC

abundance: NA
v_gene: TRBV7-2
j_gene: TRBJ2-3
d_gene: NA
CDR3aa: CASSLAPGRYPDTQYF
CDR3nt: TGTGCCAGCAGCTTAGCTCCCGGGCGGTACCCGGATACGCAGTATTTT

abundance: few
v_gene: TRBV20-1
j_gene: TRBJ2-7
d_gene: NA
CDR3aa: CSALLKNEQYF
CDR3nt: TGCAGTGCCCTGTTAAAGAACGAGCAGTACTTC